The 20 T cell receptor beta chains listed next were all sequenced from one sample in a study of T cell responses to AZD1222 COVID-19 vaccine. The assay was immunoSEQ multiplex PCR, and TCRdb's table has in-frame clones only and misses some. Of 200,000 or so clones listed, around 87% were seen once; the top ten hold 2.5% to 3%. This sample comprised peripheral blood, obtained on day 0 of MenACWY control vaccination. The receptors were gathered from an adult in good health.

This clone was seen a single time. V and J are TRBV7-8 and TRBJ2-4; no reliable D call. The CDR3 runs 17 residues. Germline V CDR1 and CDR2: SGHVS, FQNEAQ. V was shortened by 2 bases and J by 0 bases, with 14 bases between the two germline ends. CDR3 nucleotide sequence: TGTGCCAGCAGCTTAAGAGTGAGTTCAGTAGCCAAAAACATTCAGTACTTC. Its protein product is CASSLRVSSVAKNIQYF.

The chain links TRBV9 to TRBJ2-1; tentative D call: TRBD2 (6 bases). Trimming shortened V by 0 bases and J by 9 bases, and 10 bases separated the two germline ends. The CDR3 sequence is 13 residues long. Germline loops: CDR1 SGDLS, CDR2 YYNGEE. The CDR3 reads CASSVGGTREQFF. CDR3 DNA: TGTGCCAGCAGCGTAGGAGGGACTCGTGAGCAGTTCTTC.

The chain uses TRBV7-9 and TRBJ1-6; D is unresolved. The length of the CDR3 is 12 residues. The V end was cut by 1 base, the J end by 5 bases, with 0 bases between. Germline CDR1 reads SEHNR; CDR2 reads FQNEAQ (reference sequence). In DNA, the CDR3 is TGTGCCAGCAGCTTAGATAATTCACCCCTCCACTTT. Translating it yields CASSLDNSPLHF.

The chain employs TRBV2 and TRBJ2-2; D is possibly TRBD1 or TRBD2 (7 bases each). Germline CDR1 SNHLY, CDR2 FYNNEI. Trimming removed 6 bases at V and 4 bases at J, with 15 bases between. This CDR3 has 15 residues. CDR3 region: CASRIRGGGTGELFF. The CDR3 coding sequence is TGTGCCAGCAGAATCAGGGGGGGAGGCACCGGGGAGCTGTTTTTT.

The chain links TRBV3-1 (or the pseudogene TRBV3-2) to TRBJ2-1, with a weak D call TRBD2 (6 bases). The CDR3 is made up of 17 amino acids. The germline V gene encodes CDR1 LGHDT and CDR2 YNNKEL (reference sequence). V lost 4 bases to trimming and J lost 0 bases, with 16 bases between them. The CDR3 DNA sequence: TGTGCCAGCAGCCCCTCTGGCGGGGTCAGCTCCTACAATGAGCAGTTCTTC. Its translation: CASSPSGGVSSYNEQFF.

The chain uses TRBV28 and TRBJ2-7, with D maybe TRBD2 (7 bases). Deletions cut 3 bases from V and 8 bases from J, with 17 bases between. The germline V gene encodes CDR1 MDHEN and CDR2 SYDVKM. This CDR3 region has 14 residues. The chain's CDR3 is CASSLDRGGGQQYF. CDR3 nucleotide sequence: TGTGCCAGCAGTTTGGACAGAGGGGGGGGCCAGCAGTACTTC.

This rearrangement joins TRBV28 to TRBJ2-7, with D uncertain. V was trimmed by 2 bases and J by 2 bases, leaving 7 bases between them. The CDR3 loop spans 13 amino acids. In germline, CDR1 is MDHEN, CDR2 SYDVKM. CDR3 region: CASSLERPYEQYF. The CDR3 DNA reads TGTGCCAGCAGTTTAGAGCGACCCTACGAGCAGTACTTC. Complete variable domain (other parts from reference TRBV28 and TRBJ2-7): DVKVTQSSRYLVKRTGEKVFLECVQDMDHENMFWYRQDPGLGLRLIYFSYDVKMKEKGDIPEGYSVSREKKERFSLILESASTNQTSMYLCASSLERPYEQYFGPGTRLTVT.

The chain has TRBV25-1 and TRBJ1-1; D is unresolved. Trimming pared 3 bases from V and 0 bases from J, leaving 8 bases between. Germline V gives CDR1 MGHDK, CDR2 SYGVNS. CDR3 length equals 14 residues. The CDR3 protein is CASSDSNLNTEAFF. CDR3 DNA sequence: TGTGCCAGCAGTGACTCCAACTTGAACACTGAAGCTTTCTTT.

The chain recombines TRBV5-6 with TRBJ2-7; weak D call: TRBD2 (5 bases). With 1 base removed from V and 6 bases from J, the gap between germline ends came to 20 bases. This CDR3 spans 16 amino acids. Germline CDR1 and CDR2: SGHDT and YYEEEE. For the CDR3, the DNA is TGTGCCAGCAGCTTGAATGGACTCTCAACCCGGGGCGAGCAGTACTTC. Its protein is CASSLNGLSTRGEQYF.

In this sample, this clone turned up once. This chain uses TRBV6-1 with TRBJ1-1; 11 bases line up with TRBD1. Germline assignment: CDR1 MNHNS and CDR2 SASEGT. The V segment lost 4 bases and the J segment 1 base; nucleotides outside the gene matches: 5. CDR3 size: 16 residues. CDR3 nucleotide sequence: TGTGCCAGCAGTGGTTTTGGACAGGGGGCGAACACTGAAGCTTTCTTT. Translated, it gives CASSGFGQGANTEAFF.

The rearrangement joins TRBV10-3 to TRBJ2-1, with TRBD1 as a possible D gene (7 bases). The CDR3 is 12 amino acids. Germline V gene lookup returns CDR1 ENHRY and CDR2 SYGVKD. The V end was cut by 3 bases, the J end by 14 bases, with 14 bases between. CDR3 DNA sequence: TGTGCCATCAGTGAAGGGCAGGGGGAGGAGTTCTTC. Protein sequence: CAISEGQGEEFF.

The chain is built from TRBV27 and TRBJ2-7; D not resolved. The CDR3 is 12 residues long. Germline V lookup: CDR1 MNHEY, CDR2 SMNVEV (reference sequence). Trimming removed 3 bases from V and 6 bases from J, with 9 bases in between. The CDR3 sequence: CASSFAGGEQYF. The CDR3 bases are TGTGCCAGCAGTTTTGCAGGCGGCGAGCAGTACTTC.

The rearrangement joins TRBV27 to TRBJ2-1; no definite D call. Trimming took 5 bases from V and 8 from J, leaving 19 bases between them. The CDR3 runs 15 residues. Germline lookup yields CDR1 MNHEY and CDR2 SMNVEV (reference sequence). The CDR3 here is CASSRSTPPIDEQFF. The CDR3 DNA sequence: TGTGCCAGCAGTCGCAGTACTCCTCCCATAGATGAGCAGTTCTTC.

The chain is built from TRBV3-1 (or the pseudogene TRBV3-2) and TRBJ2-2; perhaps TRBD1 as D (6 bases). CDR1 is LGHDT, CDR2 YNNKEL, per germline (reference sequence). V was pared by 4 bases and J by 4 bases, with 13 bases between. The CDR3 runs to 15 residues. The CDR3 loop reads CASSPGQTFTGELFF. In DNA form, the CDR3 reads TGTGCCAGCAGCCCTGGACAGACCTTCACCGGGGAGCTGTTTTTT.

The chain employs TRBV6-2 or TRBV6-3 and TRBJ1-1; 10 nucleotides line up with TRBD1. The germline V gene has CDR1 MNHEY and CDR2 SVGEGT. The V gene end was trimmed by 5 bases and the J gene end by 6 bases; junction bases not matched to a gene: 9. The CDR3 contains 15 residues. Here the CDR3 reads CASSQTGGGNPEAFF. CDR3 nucleotides: TGTGCCAGCAGTCAGACAGGGGGCGGTAATCCTGAAGCTTTCTTT.

The rearrangement links TRBV24-1 to TRBJ1-5; D unresolved. The V gene's germline CDR1 is KGHDR and CDR2 SFDVKD. The V end lost 5 bases, the J end lost 12 bases, and 13 bases lay between the germline ends. This CDR3 region has 12 residues. For the CDR3, the DNA is TGTGCCACCAGTGGGAGTTCAGAGCTCCAGCATTTT. This sequence encodes CATSGSSELQHF.

This rearrangement joins TRBV13 to TRBJ2-7, with 7 bases fitting TRBD2. V gave up 5 bases and J gave up 3 bases; unmatched junction bases: 4. The CDR3 is made up of 13 amino acids. Germline-derived CDR1 and CDR2 are PRHDT and FYEKMQ (reference sequence). This CDR3 is CASSPGGIYEQYF. CDR3 in DNA: TGTGCCAGCAGCCCCGGGGGGATCTACGAGCAGTACTTC.

This clone has just a few counts. The rearrangement joins TRBV5-1 to TRBJ1-6; 8 nucleotides line up with TRBD1. This CDR3 has 16 amino acids. Germline loops: CDR1 SGHRS, CDR2 YFSETQ. J was trimmed by 8 bases and V by 1 base; bases with no gene match: 8. The CDR3 region is CASSLNLDRDDSPLHF. The CDR3 DNA reads TGCGCCAGCAGCTTGAACTTGGACAGGGATGATTCACCCCTCCACTTT.

The chain employs TRBV7-2 and TRBJ2-2; no definite D call. CDR1 and CDR2 (germline): SGHTA, FQGNSA. With 1 base removed from V and 8 bases from J, the gap between germline ends came to 5 bases. The CDR3 contains 12 residues. CDR3 DNA sequence: TGTGCCAGCAGCTTAGTAATAGGGGAGCTGTTTTTT. Its translation is CASSLVIGELFF. The whole variable domain, remainder taken from reference TRBV7-2 and TRBJ2-2, is GAGVSQSPSNKVTEKGKDVELRCDPISGHTALYWYRQSLGQGLEFLIYFQGNSAPDKSGLPSDRFSAERTGGSVSTLTIQRTQQEDSAVYLCASSLVIGELFFGEGSRLTVL.

This sequence joins TRBV24-1 and TRBJ2-5; a possible D gene is TRBD2 (6 bases). Trimming cost V 3 bases and J 4 bases, with 11 bases left between them. The CDR3 is made up of 14 amino acids. In germline, CDR1 is KGHDR, CDR2 SFDVKD. CDR3 region: CATSDARLGETQYF. The CDR3 region has the DNA TGTGCCACCAGTGATGCCCGACTAGGAGAGACCCAGTACTTC.